The clone carrying this TCR beta chain was observed many times. TCRdb redid the calling of the RT-PCR reads with MiXCR, one entry per CDR3 protein. The table has about 190,000 distinct CDR3 sequences, 13% to 15% seen once. This CDR3 is 16 amino acids long. Trimming cost V 0 bases and J 6 bases, with 16 bases left between them. Looked up from germline, CDR1 is MNHEY and CDR2 is SMNVEV (reference sequence). The record originates from a study of response to subunit inactivated influenza vaccine. The V gene is TRBV27, the J gene TRBJ2-3; no firm D call. The sequencing here drew on CD8+ T cells sorted from PBMCs, taken 5 days after vaccination. The sequence came from a middle-aged man who received an inactivated influenza vaccine. The CDR3 protein is CASSLSFPALEDTQYF. The DNA of the CDR3 is TGTGCCAGCAGTTTATCGTTCCCAGCGCTCGAGGATACGCAGTATTTT.